Below, 18 T cell receptor beta chains from the same sample are listed, as sequenced in a study of CD8 T cells in ankylosing spondylitis. TCRdb called the 5' RACE reads again in MiXCR, with one record for every CDR3 protein. The data show about 180,000 distinct CDR3 sequences, just over 9.5% seen once. The source material was blood, either unsorted or a sorted T cell fraction (not recorded which). The source of these receptors is a female donor with ankylosing spondylitis or in good health (not recorded which).

A remark on this clonotype: Since a much larger clone is just one base distant, this may be a read error. This chain joins TRBV5-1 and TRBJ2-1, with D maybe TRBD2 (5 bases). The V gene's germline CDR1 is SGHRS and CDR2 YFSETQ. Trimming stripped 1 base from V and 5 bases from J, with 16 bases between. The CDR3 has 16 amino acids. The CDR3 coding sequence is TGCGCCAGCAGCTTGTGGCGGGTGAGCTACCACAATGAGCAGTTCTTC. Its translation: CASSLWRVSYHNEQFF. The entire variable domain, with the rest obtained from reference TRBV5-1 and TRBJ2-1, is as follows: KAGVTQTPRYLIKTRGQQVTLSCSPISGHRSVSWYQQTPGQGLQFLFEYFSETQRNKGNFPGRFSGRQFSNSRSEMNVSTLELGDSALYLCASSLWRVSYHNEQFFGPGTRLTVL.

This clonotype was found a few times. The gene calls are TRBV15 and TRBJ2-5; D is unclear. The ends were cut back, 6 bases at V and 2 bases at J, with 10 bases in the middle. The CDR3 runs to 13 residues. Per the germline V gene, CDR1 is LNHNV and CDR2 is YYDKDF (reference sequence). CDR3 amino acids: CATRALPQETQYF. In DNA, the CDR3 is TGTGCCACCAGGGCATTGCCGCAAGAGACCCAGTACTTC. The full variable domain, in which reference TRBV15 and TRBJ2-5 provide the parts outside the CDR3, is DAMVIQNPRYQVTQFGKPVTLSCSQTLNHNVMYWYQQKSSQAPKLLFHYYDKDFNNEADTPDNFQSRRPNTSFCFLDIRSPGLGDTAMYLCATRALPQETQYFGPGTRLLVL.

This clonotype was seen repeatedly, ten times or more. The V and J genes are TRBV7-9 and TRBJ2-5; D is unclear. V was cut by 1 base and J by 5 bases, with 11 bases left in between. CDR3 length: 14 amino acids. Per germline, CDR1 SEHNR and CDR2 FQNEAQ (reference sequence). CDR3 sequence (DNA): TGTGCCAGCAGCTTAGGCGGCAGCCAGGAGACCCAGTACTTC. This encodes CASSLGGSQETQYF. Full variable domain (rest looked up from reference TRBV7-9 and TRBJ2-5): DTGVSQNPRHKITKRGQNVTFRCDPISEHNRLYWYRQTLGQGPEFLTYFQNEAQLEKSRLLSDRFSAERPKGSFSTLEIQRTEQGDSAMYLCASSLGGSQETQYFGPGTRLLVL.

Ten or more counts support this clonotype. This sequence joins TRBV28 and TRBJ1-2; 9 bases match TRBD1. Germline lookup yields CDR1 MDHEN and CDR2 SYDVKM. This CDR3 is 15 amino acids long. J lost 5 bases, V lost 6 bases, and 10 bases had no gene match. The CDR3 is CASRTLDRGSYGYTF. The DNA of the CDR3 is TGTGCCAGCAGGACTTTGGACAGGGGATCTTATGGCTACACCTTC.

This clonotype has a handful of counts. This sequence joins TRBV29-1 and TRBJ2-7, with TRBD1 matching 7 bases. Germline V gives CDR1 SQVTM, CDR2 ANQGSEA. V dropped 5 bases and J dropped 7; count of bases not matched to a gene: 17. This CDR3 is 15 amino acids long. The CDR3 region has the DNA TGCAGCGTTACTACTACAGGGGAGACTTTACGTGAGCAGTACTTC. Protein: CSVTTTGETLREQYF.

This clonotype has a handful of counts. The chain carries TRBV4-3 and TRBJ2-1; 8 bases fit TRBD2. Germline values: CDR1 LGHNA, CDR2 YSLEER. This CDR3 region has 15 residues. Trimming at V came to 5 bases and at J to 1 base, leaving 4 bases not matched to a gene. The CDR3 reads CASSAPGGSYNEQFF. CDR3 DNA: TGCGCCAGCAGCGCCCCGGGGGGGTCCTACAATGAGCAGTTCTTC.

This clonotype showed up just a few times. The V gene is TRBV2, the J gene TRBJ1-1; 10 bases are shared with TRBD1. CDR3 size: 13 residues. V lost 5 bases and J lost 7; bases outside the gene matches: 4. CDR1 is SNHLY, CDR2 FYNNEI, per germline. In DNA, the CDR3 is TGTGCCAGCAGTACACGGACAGGGGGTGAAGCTTTCTTT. This sequence encodes CASSTRTGGEAFF. Complete variable domain (other parts from reference TRBV2 and TRBJ1-1): EPEVTQTPSHQVTQMGQEVILRCVPISNHLYFYWYRQILGQKVEFLVSFYNNEISEKSEIFDDQFSVERPDGSNFTLKIRSTKLEDSAMYFCASSTRTGGEAFFGQGTRLTVV.

This clonotype has a handful of counts. This chain links TRBV12-3 or TRBV12-4 with TRBJ2-1, with D perhaps matching TRBD1 or TRBD2 (5 bases each). This CDR3 has 15 residues. V lost 3 bases and J lost 5, with 14 bases in between. The CDR3 bases are TGTGCCAGCAGTTTCGAGGGGCGGGCAAACAATGAGCAGTTCTTC. Its protein product is CASSFEGRANNEQFF.

The gene calls are TRBV15 and TRBJ1-6; 7 nucleotides line up with TRBD1. The CDR3 has 19 amino acids. The V gene end was trimmed by 0 bases and the J gene end by 0 bases; junction bases not matched to a gene: 8. CDR1 LNHNV and CDR2 YYDKDF come from the germline V gene (reference sequence). CDR3 nucleotides: TGTGCCACCAGCAGAGACCAAAGCCCAGGGGGCTCCTATAATTCACCCCTCCACTTT. This encodes CATSRDQSPGGSYNSPLHF.

DNA of the CDR3: TGTGCCAGCAGCCCGTTTGGGGACGAGCAGTACTTC. Encoded protein: CASSPFGDEQYF. This rearrangement joins TRBV5-5 to TRBJ2-7; D is unclear. The CDR3 runs to 12 residues. Germline assignment: CDR1 SGHKS and CDR2 YYEKEE (reference sequence). V shed 4 bases and J shed 5 bases, with 10 bases lying between them.

A word on this clonotype: A read error may account for a junction end that differs from germline. J is TRBJ2-5 and V is TRBV28; 7 bases map to TRBD1. This CDR3 has 14 amino acids. The germline V gene encodes CDR1 MDHEN and CDR2 SYDVKM. CDR3: CASSLWGQKETQHF. In nucleotides, the CDR3 is TGTGCCAGCAGTTTATGGGGACAGAAGGAGACCCAGCACTTC.

V is TRBV27 and J is TRBJ2-3; D perhaps matches TRBD2 (6 bases). This CDR3 is 15 amino acids long. Trimming took 5 bases from V and 2 from J, leaving 14 bases between them. CDR1 and CDR2 from the germline V gene are MNHEY and SMNVEV (reference sequence). CDR3 in amino acids: CASSPLAGPTDTQYF. The CDR3 region has the DNA TGTGCCAGCAGTCCCCTGGCGGGACCCACAGATACGCAGTATTTT.

This clonotype showed up just a few times. The chain couples TRBV4-3 to TRBJ1-5; D is perhaps TRBD1 (6 bases). The CDR3 runs to 14 residues. Germline V gene lookup returns CDR1 LGHNA and CDR2 YSLEER. The V and J ends lost 6 bases and 4 bases respectively, with 13 bases between them. The CDR3 DNA sequence: TGCGCCAGCAGTCCCGGGACACAGAATCAGCCCCAGCATTTT. Translation gives CASSPGTQNQPQHF.

The chain recombines TRBV7-8 with TRBJ2-7; 7 bases line up with TRBD2. CDR3 size: 15 residues. J gave up 3 bases and V 1 base, and 6 bases lay outside the gene matches. Per the germline V gene, CDR1 is SGHVS and CDR2 is FQNEAQ. CDR3 protein: CASSLDGGEVYEQYF. CDR3 nucleotides: TGTGCCAGCAGCTTAGATGGGGGGGAGGTCTACGAGCAGTACTTC.

This chain joins TRBV5-6 and TRBJ2-7, with TRBD2 matching 7 bases. Germline V gives CDR1 SGHDT, CDR2 YYEEEE. The CDR3 consists of 14 residues. Trimming took 4 bases from V and 4 from J; bases not matched to a gene: 8. In nucleotides, the CDR3 is TGTGCCAGCAGCGAGTTCAGCGGGATTTACGAGCAGTACTTC. Translating gives CASSEFSGIYEQYF.

The chain uses TRBV27 and TRBJ1-1; maybe TRBD1 (6 bases). This CDR3 contains 14 residues. V lost 6 bases, J lost 7 bases, and 18 bases lay in between. Per germline, CDR1 MNHEY and CDR2 SMNVEV (reference sequence). The CDR3 sequence is CASSSRGRGVEAFF. Here the CDR3 DNA reads TGTGCCAGCAGCTCTCGGGGGCGCGGGGTTGAAGCTTTCTTT.

This chain joins TRBV9 and TRBJ2-2; 10 bases match TRBD2. The length of the CDR3 is 16 residues. The germline CDR1 and CDR2 sequences are SGDLS and YYNGEE. Trimming removed 3 bases from V and 7 bases from J; junction bases left unmatched: 9. This CDR3 reads CASSDGLAGVLGELFF. Here the CDR3 DNA reads TGTGCCAGCAGCGACGGGCTAGCGGGAGTGCTCGGGGAGCTGTTTTTT.

The J gene is TRBJ1-1, the V gene TRBV6-5; TRBD1 agrees at 7 bases. Germline CDR1 MNHEY, CDR2 SVGAGI. The CDR3 contains 10 residues. The trim removed 6 bases at V and 8 bases at J, leaving 0 bases unmatched. CDR3 DNA: TGTGCCAGCAGGGGACAGGAAGCTTTCTTT. Translating it yields CASRGQEAFF.